This T cell receptor (beta chain) was documented in a study of control samples from healthy donors and cancer patients. This table comes from immunoSEQ multiplex PCR, and its TCRdb copy is limited to in-frame clones, with some not included. The repertoire holds over 80,000 clones, with 79% as singletons. The length of the CDR3 is 15 residues. The germline V gene encodes CDR1 MNHEY and CDR2 SVGAGI. Trimming took 8 bases from V and 1 from J, leaving 18 bases between them. This clone was picked up many times. The receptor's source is a woman aged 25-40 years in good health. Sequenced: blood. The genes are TRBV6-5 and TRBJ2-7; TRBD1 is a possible D gene (6 bases). CDR3 in amino acids: CASGHRESWSYEQYF. CDR3 in DNA: TGTGCCAGCGGCCACAGGGAGAGTTGGTCCTACGAGCAGTACTTC.